This TCR beta chain originates from a study of T cells of healthy individuals. This clonotype was recorded many times. TCRdb processed the 5' RACE reads anew with MiXCR; each CDR3 protein has one entry. The table has about 53,000 distinct CDR3 sequences, roughly 14% seen once. This CDR3 is 16 amino acids long. Germline V lookup: CDR1 KGHSH, CDR2 LQKENI. Trimming took 6 bases from V and 4 from J; bases not matched to a gene: 9. The chain uses TRBV18 and TRBJ1-1; 12 bases align to TRBD1. The TCR originated in a human donor in good health. CDR3 in amino acids: CASSPPGQGAVTEAFF. The DNA for the CDR3 is TGTGCCAGCTCTCCGCCGGGACAGGGGGCGGTCACTGAAGCTTTCTTT.